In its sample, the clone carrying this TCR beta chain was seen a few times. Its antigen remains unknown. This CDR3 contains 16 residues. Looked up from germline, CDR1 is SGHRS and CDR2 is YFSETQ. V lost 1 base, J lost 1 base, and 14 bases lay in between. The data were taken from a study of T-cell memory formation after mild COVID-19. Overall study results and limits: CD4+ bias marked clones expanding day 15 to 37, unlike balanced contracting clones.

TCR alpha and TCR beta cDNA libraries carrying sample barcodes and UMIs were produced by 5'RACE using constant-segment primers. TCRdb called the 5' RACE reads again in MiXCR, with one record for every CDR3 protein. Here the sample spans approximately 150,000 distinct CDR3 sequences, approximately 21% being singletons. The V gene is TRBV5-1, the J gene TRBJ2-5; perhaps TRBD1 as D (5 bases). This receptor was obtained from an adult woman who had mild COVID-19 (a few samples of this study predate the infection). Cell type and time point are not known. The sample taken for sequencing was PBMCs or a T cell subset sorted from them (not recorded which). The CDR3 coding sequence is TGCGCCAGCAGCTTGAGGACATGGATAACCCAAGAGACCCAGTACTTC. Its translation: CASSLRTWITQETQYF.